This T cell receptor (beta chain) is drawn from a study of cytomegalovirus exposure and HLA in healthy donors (dated 2017 in TCRdb). Concerning the study at large: In an earlier analysis of under 750 of the donors, 250 to 350 Gb of sequence data and 90 million to 130 million unique TCR beta sequences from some 170 million T cells were reported. An early release covering 550 to 700 HLA-typed donors comprised about 300 gigabases of sequencing data and around 80 million unique TCR sequences. Of the approximately 400 genotyped donors, over 65% fell in the genetic ancestry cluster associated with self-reported Caucasian donors. The study aimed to test whether cataloging public T cell receptors could reveal signatures of past pathogen exposure. The study used immunosequencing to profile the T cell repertoires of several hundred subjects and linked those repertoires to cytomegalovirus serostatus. Besides the first cohort of approximately 670 subjects, a separate validation cohort made up of 120 different subjects was used. To predict cytomegalovirus infection status, the study brought together high-throughput TCR immunosequencing, statistical association of individual TCRs with disease status, and machine learning. A later analysis re-analyzed previously published TCR beta repertoires from about 730 donors and added high-resolution HLA genotyping to study TCR occurrence patterns. In the later analysis, no new phenotypic data were used to find candidate immune exposures; instead, reliance was placed on TCR beta sequences and their occurrence across donors. An earlier analysis of roughly 600 of the donors used high-throughput TCR beta sequencing to judge whether each TCR beta V gene segment behaved as functional or pseudogenic. Donor age, sex, ethnicity and CMV serostatus were compiled alongside the repertoire data. A later genetic analysis used genome-wide SNP genotypes for about 60% of the 666 donors, treating that subset as a discovery cohort. Every repertoire in the discovery cohort had been generated on one and the same sequencing platform. Class I and class II HLA loci were covered by the typing at four-digit resolution. The number of donors typed differed by locus, with roughly 620-630 for A, B, C, DRB1 and DQB1, around 500 for DQA1, 600 to 610 for DPA1, and about 450 for DPB1. Roughly five DR-DQ haplotypes were handled as single units for association and clustering, since linkage in the cohort was strong. Across some 400 genotyped donors of the cohort, an average of about 240,000 unique TCR beta nucleotide sequences per donor were sequenced, and roughly 20% of those sequences were non-productive.

The library was prepared using the immunoSEQ multiplex PCR assay. For the multiplex PCR, a mixture combining 60 forward primers for TCR Vbeta segments and 13 reverse primers for TCR Jbeta segments was used. The CDR3 region of rearranged TCR beta genes was amplified from genomic DNA by a multiplex PCR assay. Amplified TCR beta libraries were sequenced as 87-base-pair reads on the Illumina HiSeq System. The authors' pipeline ran thus. A later analysis tallied tens of millions of unique TCR beta chains across the 650 to 750 repertoires, and about 10 million of those chains were shared by two or more donors. Raw reads were error-corrected and collapsed into unique sequences with a nearest-neighbor algorithm that merged closely related sequences to remove PCR and sequencing errors. To assign V, D and J gene segments, CDR3 sequences were aligned to IMGT reference sequences. Each retained sequence needed at least a six-nucleotide match to both a V gene segment and a J gene segment. A rearrangement was called productive if the CDR3 had no stop codons and remained in frame with V and J, and every other rearrangement was called non-productive. Following IMGT convention, CDR3 was defined as the stretch from the second conserved V-encoded cysteine up to the conserved J-encoded phenylalanine. The earlier analysis of some 540 of the donors excluded any sequence lacking an unambiguous match to a single V gene segment. In an earlier analysis of approximately 590 of the donors, V segments were called functional above 56.7% productive rearrangements and were called segregating when the between-donor standard deviation exceeded 5%. A statistical classification framework was built for diagnosing cytomegalovirus status from the catalog of TCR beta chain sequences. In a later analysis, TCR nucleotide sequences were compared against IMGT/GENE-DB human TR gene sequences so that V and J genes could be assigned. In a later analysis, CDR3 sequences and most-parsimonious VDJ recombination scenarios were assigned using the TCRdist pipeline. In a later analysis, each TCR beta chain was defined by its CDR3 amino acid sequence together with its V-gene family, and reads lacking a unique V-gene family were excluded. A later analysis removed roughly 590 highly shared, low-generation-probability nucleotide sequences to deal with suspected cross-contamination and a sequencing artifact. In a later analysis, a clonal expansion index for each public chain was calculated from normalized within-repertoire ranks of inferred template counts. A later analysis computed generation probabilities with a VDJ recombination model fitted to out-of-frame rearrangements, and checked the results against IGoR. In a later analysis, TCR-TCR, TCR-HLA and TCR-CMV co-occurrence was scored with hypergeometric tests, and a repertoire-size bias correction was applied to TCR pairs. To estimate false discovery rates, a later analysis permuted the HLA or CMV assignments 20 times. In a later analysis, co-occurring TCRs were grouped with DBSCAN, and TCRdist sequence similarity was added when clustering was performed within HLA-allele-positive subsets. Repertoires with fewer than 30,000 or more than 120,000 public chains were left out of co-occurrence clustering, as were a few repertoires with anomalous nucleotide sharing. TCRdb took this table from immuneACCESS and kept in-frame rearrangements with V and J called. Such tables lack part of the clones; where checked against another copy, unresolved V genes explain under half of the gap, and the rest is unexplained. D and trimming were read from the DNA, whereas the V and J calls and clone size are those reported in that table. The sample records some 180,000 clones, 75% to 80% of which are singletons. Approximately 2.9% of the sample is taken by the ten largest.

Summary of the overall study and its limitations: Because counts were too low, roughly 17 rarely observed V segments, including chromosome 9 orphons, were left out of the earlier analysis of some 600 of the donors. A group of highly shared sequence variants was considered likely to be a technical artifact of the sequencing pipeline. A later analysis reported that several top co-occurrence clusters appeared linked to parvovirus B19, influenza, CMV and Epstein-Barr virus. An association between a missense DCLRE1C variant and V-gene and J-gene trimming of TCR beta chains was found in a later genetic analysis and replicated in an independent cohort. Because HLA typing was missing for some donors at each locus, association tests included only the typed subset. A later analysis found that TCR association rates varied across HLA loci, with DRB1 alleles showing the most associated TCRs and HLA-C alleles the fewest. In a later genetic analysis, fewer N-insertions in productive TCRs were reported among donors in an Asian-associated ancestry cluster than the roughly 700-donor mean. It was suggested by the authors that the approach could potentially be generalized to other disease states and immunological phenotypes. Roughly uniform sequencing depth across donors was assumed in presence/absence analyses, although this assumption may not hold. In vitro tests confirmed that a few of the cytomegalovirus-associated TCR beta chains recognize cytomegalovirus antigens. The study listed 164 TCR beta chains as associated with cytomegalovirus. In both the original and validation cohorts, the classifier was reported to diagnose cytomegalovirus status with high specificity and sensitivity. In a later analysis, HLA-associated TCR beta chains were found to be more clonally expanded and to have lower generation probabilities than equally common non-associated chains. Most TCR sequences were observed very rarely across donors, whereas some public TCRs were present in many individuals. Some IMGT-functional V segments, including TRBV6-2 and TRBV6-3, could not be told apart with the 87-base-pair reads, so those segments were excluded. A later analysis associated about 18,000 TCR beta sequences with specific HLA alleles at a false discovery rate of 0.05. This cohort had only TCR beta chains sequenced, and the lack of alpha or paired-chain data limited which features could be detected. A further reported finding was that TCR beta sequences accurately predicted the HLA-A and HLA-B alleles for most subjects in the first cohort. Linkage disequilibrium might explain the correlated functional status among segregating V segments, but an unknown experimental factor could not be ruled out. A later analysis found that most CMV-associated TCR beta chains appeared HLA-restricted, with HLA associations seemingly driven largely by CMV exposure. In an earlier analysis of approximately 590 of the donors, most TCR beta V segments appeared in productive rearrangements about 87% or about 30% of the time, broadly matching IMGT annotations. For the cohort, immune exposure information was limited to CMV serostatus. When HLA alleles, especially DR and DQ, strongly co-occurred, TCR associations were difficult to assign to individual alleles.

The CDR1 and CDR2 encoded by the germline V gene are SQVTM and ANQGSEA. Relative to germline, V is missing 7 bases and J is missing 0 bases, with 12 bases of the junction outside any gene match. The CDR3 goes from the cysteine to the phenylalanine over 16 residues. Only the CDR3 portion is preserved as DNA: 48 bases, with reading frame beginning at the first base. The cohort comprised more than 550 healthy bone marrow donors. All cohort members were sampled while nominally healthy, although unrecorded immune exposures were likely present. The donor tested CMV seronegative and was one of the 352 seronegative cohort members. Each donor provided a peripheral blood sample, and peripheral blood mononuclear cells were used for TCR beta sequencing. The Qiagen DNeasy Blood Extraction Kit was used to extract genomic DNA from the blood cell samples. About this clone: This clone's antigen is unknown. There are no base qualities to consult, and no much larger clone falls within one base.

Input material: PBMCs. The V gene is TRBV29-1 and the J gene is TRBJ1-1; TRBD1 fits 9 bases in the junction. This TCR derives from a female donor in good health and CMV-seronegative. The CDR3 protein: CSARGQGTSVNTEAFF. The bases are TGCAGCGCCCGGGGACAGGGCACGTCGGTGAACACTGAAGCTTTCTTT.